The 26 T cell receptor beta chains listed next were all sequenced from one sample in a study of tumor and adjacent non-tumor tissue in lung cancer. Three rounds of nested PCR, following a modified ARM-PCR protocol, produced the TCRbeta library. TCRdb reprocessed the multiplex PCR reads via MiXCR and lists one record per CDR3 protein. The sample records 110,000 or so distinct CDR3 sequences, more than 70% being singletons. RNA was extracted from bulk tissue without any cell sorting. The sequenced material came from lung tumor tissue. The source is a woman aged 55-69 years with non-small cell lung cancer.

Of note for this clonotype: A much bigger clone sits one base away, suggesting this may be a read error. The chain is built from TRBV5-5 and TRBJ2-1, with 7 nucleotides matching TRBD2. Germline V CDR1 and CDR2: SGHKS, YYEKEE (reference sequence). V lost 7 bases to trimming and J lost 4 bases; unmatched junction nucleotides: 5. CDR3 length: 13 amino acids. CDR3 DNA: TGTGCCAGCTGGGCGGGAGCTTACAATGAGCAGTTCTTC. Residues: CASWAGAYNEQFF. The whole variable domain, filled in from reference TRBV5-5 and TRBJ2-1, reads DAGVTQSPTHLIKTRGQQVTLRCSPISGHKSVSWYQQVLGQGPQFIFQYYEKEERGRGNFPDRFSARQFPNYSSELNVNALLLGDSALYLCASWAGAYNEQFFGPGTRLTVL.

Comment on this clonotype: Without the conserved terminal phenylalanine or tryptophan, this CDR3 likely stems from a read error. The limits of the CDR3 on the DNA are not certain, so only TCRdb's listed CDR3 is given. The genes are TRBV11-3 and TRBJ2-1; the table's D call TRBD2 went unverified against the DNA. Germline V gene data show CDR1 as SGHNT and CDR2 as YENEEA. The CDR3 totals 17 residues, both ends included. This chain's CDR3 is CASSLELSSGSHYVQFL.

This clonotype was seen only once. A much larger clone lies a single base off, so this may be a read error. The rearrangement joins TRBV11-2 to TRBJ2-1, with 8 bases matching TRBD1. Per germline, CDR1 SGHAT and CDR2 FQNNGV. CDR3 length: 13 residues. CDR3 nucleotide sequence: TGTGCCAGCAGCATCGGACAGGGCTATGAGAAGTTCTTC. This sequence encodes CASSIGQGYEKFF. Together with reference TRBV11-2 and TRBJ2-1, the CDR3 gives the full variable domain: EAGVAQSPRYKIIEKRQSVAFWCNPISGHATLYWYQQILGQGPKLLIQFQNNGVVDDSQLPKDRFSAERLKGVDSTLKIQPAKLEDSAVYLCASSIGQGYEKFFGPGTRLTVL.

For this clonotype: One end of the junction is discordant with germline, which a read error may explain. This rearrangement joins TRBV11-2 to TRBJ2-1; 12 bases line up with TRBD1. Germline V gene sequence: CDR1 SGHAT, CDR2 FQNNGV. The CDR3 length is 15 residues. This chain's CDR3 is CASSQRGQGANEHFF. Here the CDR3 DNA reads TGTGCCAGCAGCCAACGGGGACAGGGGGCAAATGAGCACTTCTTC.

Of note for this clonotype: Since no conserved phenylalanine or tryptophan closes the CDR3, a read error is the likely cause. CDR3: CASSPLLVGGHYNEQFL. As DNA, the CDR3 is TGTGCCAGCAGCCCCCTCTTAGTGGGGGGACACTACAATGAGCAGTTCTTA. This sequence joins TRBV11-2 and TRBJ2-1; either TRBD1 or TRBD2 may fit D (6 bases each). Trimming stripped 5 bases from V and 3 bases from J, with 20 bases between. The length of the CDR3 is 17 residues. Germline assignment: CDR1 SGHAT and CDR2 FQNNGV.

The chain has TRBV18 and TRBJ2-5; D not certain. The V end lost 0 bases, the J end lost 4 bases, and 9 bases lay between the germline ends. This CDR3 has 14 amino acids. The V gene's germline CDR1 is KGHSH and CDR2 LQKENI. Here the CDR3 DNA reads TGTGCCAGCTCACCACCAGATACCCCAGAGACCCAGTACTTC. This gives the protein CASSPPDTPETQYF.

Worth noting for this clonotype: This sequence may be a read error, since a much larger clone differs from it by one base. The rearrangement links TRBV10-3 to TRBJ1-5, with D unresolved. CDR3 length: 16 amino acids. Per the germline V gene, CDR1 is ENHRY and CDR2 is SYGVKD. Trimming pared 3 bases from V and 2 bases from J, leaving 14 bases between. The DNA of the CDR3 is TGTGCCATCAGTGATTCCGAACATTCGGGCAATCAGCCCCAGCATTTT. As protein: CAISDSEHSGNQPQHF.

This clonotype was seen just once. At one end, the junction sequence differs from germline, possibly due to a read error. V usage is TRBV11-1 and J usage is TRBJ2-1; D is uncertain. Germline assignment: CDR1 SGHAT and CDR2 FQDESV (reference sequence). CDR3 length equals 19 residues. CDR3 sequence reads: CASTPYHHIQKAPHNVQFF. CDR3 DNA sequence: TGTGCCAGCACTCCCTATCATCATATTCAGAAAGCTCCTCACAATGTGCAGTTCTTC.

Concerning this clonotype itself: The junction departs from germline at one end; a sequencing error may be responsible. The chain employs TRBV6-5 and TRBJ2-1; 16 bases are shared with TRBD2. Germline V gene sequence: CDR1 MNHEY, CDR2 SVGAGI. This CDR3 comprises 18 residues. The CDR3 region is CVSSYSGTSGRVANEQFF. The CDR3 coding sequence is TGTGTCAGCAGTTACTCCGGGACTAGCGGGAGGGTCGCCAATGAGCAGTTCTTT.

As concerns this clonotype: Without the conserved terminal phenylalanine or tryptophan, this CDR3 likely stems from a read error. This chain joins TRBV29-1 and TRBJ1-1, with D tentatively TRBD1 (6 bases). The length of the CDR3 is 13 residues. Trimming removed 7 bases from V and 0 bases from J, with 12 bases in between. CDR1 and CDR2 (germline): SQVTM, ANQGSEA. Here the CDR3 reads CSAGQNMNTEAFS. As DNA, the CDR3 is TGCAGCGCCGGACAGAACATGAACACTGAAGCTTTCTCT.

The chain carries TRBV11-2 and TRBJ2-2; unclear D gene. V was shortened by 3 bases and J by 9 bases, with 11 bases between the two germline ends. The CDR3 contains 13 residues. CDR1 is SGHAT, CDR2 FQNNGV, per germline. The CDR3 sequence is CASSFFQAWELFF. The DNA of the CDR3 is TGTGCCAGCAGCTTTTTCCAGGCCTGGGAGCTGTTTTTT.

With regard to this clonotype: A junction end diverges from the germline sequence, so it may reflect a read error. The chain combines TRBV11-2 with TRBJ2-5; no clear D. The CDR3 spans 16 residues. Germline V gives CDR1 SGHAT, CDR2 FQNNGV. As DNA, the CDR3 is TGTGCCAGCAGCTACCCCCAAGCCGATTCATCAGAGACCAAGTACTTC. It specifies CASSYPQADSSETKYF.

Concerning this clonotype: One base away lies a much larger clone, so this may be a sequencing read error. This chain joins TRBV12-3 or TRBV12-4 and TRBJ1-2, with a tentative D call TRBD1 (5 bases). The V end lost 6 bases, the J end lost 8 bases, and 13 bases lay between the germline ends. This CDR3 has 12 amino acids. CDR3 sequence: CASRPDSGGYTF. The CDR3 coding sequence is TGTGCCAGCAGGCCCGACAGTGGAGGCTACACCTTC.

For this clonotype: At one end the junction does not follow the germline gene, possibly because of a read error. CDR3: CASCLLGANYEQYF. The CDR3 DNA is TGTGCCAGCTGTTTACTGGGGGCCAACTATGAGCAGTACTTC. This chain connects TRBV28 to TRBJ2-7, with D tentatively TRBD1 (6 bases). Germline CDR1 reads MDHEN; CDR2 reads SYDVKM. The CDR3 runs to 14 residues.

For this clonotype: Given a much more abundant clone one base away, this may be a read error. In DNA form, the CDR3 reads TGTGCCAGCAGTTACTCGATAGGCGGGGGGGCACTCAATGAGCAGTTCTTC. Protein sequence: CASSYSIGGGALNEQFF. V gene TRBV6-5 combines with J gene TRBJ2-1, with 9 nucleotides matching TRBD2. Trimming at V came to 0 bases and at J to 6 bases, leaving 9 bases not matched to a gene. CDR3 size: 17 residues. The V gene's germline CDR1 is MNHEY and CDR2 SVGAGI.

On this clonotype itself: The junction differs from germline at one of its ends, possibly a read error. V gene TRBV11-2 combines with J gene TRBJ1-2; D ambiguous. This CDR3 is 15 amino acids long. Per the germline V gene, CDR1 is SGHAT and CDR2 is FQNNGV. The CDR3 reads CASSLESGGRYGYTF. The CDR3 region has the DNA TGTGCCAGTAGCTTAGAGTCCGGAGGGCGGTATGGCTACACCTTC.

Notes on this clonotype: The junction does not match germline at one end; this may be a read error. The chain joins TRBV20-1 to TRBJ1-2; the match to TRBD1 covers 8 bases. Germline V gene lookup returns CDR1 DFQATT and CDR2 SNEGSKA (reference sequence). The CDR3 covers 12 residues. The CDR3 reads CSAQDRGHGYTF. DNA for the CDR3: TGCAGTGCTCAAGACAGGGGTCATGGTTACACCTTC.

Of note for this clonotype: Sequence at one end of the junction differs from germline and may be a read error. This rearrangement joins TRBV28 to TRBJ2-3; D gene ambiguous. The J call may be faulty, since TRBJ1-5 better matches the DNA end. The CDR3 is made up of 15 amino acids. Germline V lookup: CDR1 MDHEN, CDR2 SYDVKM. This CDR3 is CVSSPGVSGLDTQHF. The DNA for the CDR3 is TGTGTCAGCAGTCCTGGGGTCTCGGGCCTAGATACGCAGCATTTT.

Comments on this clonotype: A read error may explain this, as a much larger clone is one base away. The rearrangement joins TRBV6-2 or TRBV6-3 to TRBJ1-5, with D perhaps TRBD1 (5 bases). Per the germline V gene, CDR1 is MNHEY and CDR2 is SVGEGT. The CDR3 has 12 residues. CDR3: CVSSLWGKPQHF. In DNA form, the CDR3 reads TGTGTCAGCAGCCTCTGGGGGAAGCCCCAGCATTTT.

This clonotype has ten or more counts. This chain links TRBV6-5 with TRBJ2-3; D ambiguous. CDR1 is MNHEY and CDR2 is SVGAGI in the germline V gene. Trimming removed 0 bases at V and 2 bases at J, with 9 bases between. The CDR3 is 15 amino acids. The CDR3 is CASSYSFMNTDTQYF. In DNA form, the CDR3 reads TGTGCCAGCAGTTACTCGTTTATGAACACAGATACGCAGTATTTT.

The chain has TRBV12-1 and TRBJ1-5; the table's TRBD1 call for D was not verified on the DNA. TRBV12-1 is a recognized pseudogene. CDR3 size: 16 residues. The DNA of the CDR3 is TGTGCCAGCAGTCACCCCCCGACAGATAGCAATCAGCCCCAGCATTTT. This sequence encodes CASSHPPTDSNQPQHF.

This chain uses TRBV11-3 with TRBJ2-1, with D possibly TRBD2 on 6 matching bases. Germline loops: CDR1 SGHNT, CDR2 YENEEA. There are 17 residues in the CDR3. The CDR3 region has the DNA TGTAACAGCAGCTTAGGCCCACTAGGACTATCCTACAATGAGCAGTTCTTC. Translation gives CNSSLGPLGLSYNEQFF. Based on the CDR3 plus reference TRBV11-3 and TRBJ2-1, the full variable domain is EAGVVQSPRYKIIEKKQPVAFWCNPISGHNTLYWYLQNLGQGPELLIRYENEEAVDDSQLPKDRFSAERLKGVDSTLKIQPAELGDSAVYLCNSSLGPLGLSYNEQFFGPGTRLTVL.

The table lists this clonotype with many counts. V usage is TRBV6-2 or TRBV6-3 and J usage is TRBJ2-4; possible D gene TRBD2, 6 bases. Trimming removed 6 bases from V and 2 bases from J, with 14 bases in between. The germline CDR1 and CDR2 sequences are MNHEY and SVGEGT. This CDR3 contains 15 residues. This CDR3 reads CASSTAGDSKNIQYF. CDR3 coding DNA: TGTGCCAGCAGCACCGCCGGGGACTCCAAAAACATTCAGTACTTC.

As for this clonotype: Possible read error: a much larger clone is one base away. This chain uses TRBV7-3 with TRBJ2-2, with D unresolved. CDR1 and CDR2 from the germline V gene are SGHTA and FQGTGA. The CDR3 is 9 amino acids. The ends were cut back, 11 bases at V and 10 bases at J, with 8 bases in the middle. The CDR3 reads CAVAVELFF. The DNA of the CDR3 is TGTGCCGTTGCTGTGGAGCTGTTTTTT.

The CDR3 region has the DNA TGTGCCAGTAGCAAAACCGGGACGGCCGGGAGCGGGCAGTTCTTC. Its translation is CASSKTGTAGSGQFF. This chain joins TRBV11-2 and TRBJ2-1; tentative D call: TRBD2 (6 bases). Looked up from germline, CDR1 is SGHAT and CDR2 is FQNNGV. V was trimmed by 9 bases and J by 12 bases, leaving 27 bases between them. This CDR3 comprises 15 residues.

This clonotype was seen many times. J is TRBJ2-7 and V is TRBV28; possibly TRBD1 for D (5 bases). The germline V and J ends were trimmed by 6 bases and 0 bases, with 12 bases remaining between them. This CDR3 is built from 14 residues. From germline, CDR1 is MDHEN and CDR2 SYDVKM. The DNA for the CDR3 is TGTGCCAGCAGGACTTACAGGACCTCCTACGAGCAGTACTTC. It encodes CASRTYRTSYEQYF.